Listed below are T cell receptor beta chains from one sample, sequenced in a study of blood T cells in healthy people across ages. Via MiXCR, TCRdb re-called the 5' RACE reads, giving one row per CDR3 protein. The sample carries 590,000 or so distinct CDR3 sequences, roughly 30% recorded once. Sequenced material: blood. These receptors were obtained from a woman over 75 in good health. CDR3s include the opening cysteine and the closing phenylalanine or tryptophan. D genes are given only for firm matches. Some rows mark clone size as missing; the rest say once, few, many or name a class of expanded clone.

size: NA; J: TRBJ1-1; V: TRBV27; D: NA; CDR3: CASSSRVVTSGEAFF; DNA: TGTGCCAGCAGTTCCCGTGTAGTGACTAGCGGTGAAGCTTTCTTT
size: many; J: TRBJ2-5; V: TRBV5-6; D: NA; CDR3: CASSLRGLVQETQYF; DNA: TGTGCCAGCAGCTTGCGAGGGCTAGTGCAAGAGACCCAGTACTTC
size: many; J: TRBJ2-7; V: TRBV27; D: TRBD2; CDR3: CASSLTSGGKNEQYF; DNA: TGTGCCAGCAGTTTGACTAGCGGGGGGAAGAACGAGCAGTACTTC
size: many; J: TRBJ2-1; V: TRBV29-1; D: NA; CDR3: CSGSGNEQFF; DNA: TGCAGCGGTTCCGGGAATGAGCAGTTCTTC
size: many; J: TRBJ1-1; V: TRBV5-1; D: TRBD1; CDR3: CASSSSQGGGTEAFF; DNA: TGCGCCAGCAGCTCCAGCCAGGGGGGTGGCACTGAAGCTTTCTTT
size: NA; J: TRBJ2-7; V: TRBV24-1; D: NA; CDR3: CATSDGRTGTYEQYF; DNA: TGTGCCACCAGTGACGGGCGAACAGGGACCTACGAGCAGTACTTC
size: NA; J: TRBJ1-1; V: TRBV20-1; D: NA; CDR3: CSARGTRGNTEAFF; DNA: TGCAGTGCTAGAGGAACCCGGGGGAACACTGAAGCTTTCTTT
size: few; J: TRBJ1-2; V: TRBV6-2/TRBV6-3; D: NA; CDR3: CASSPGASRNFNYGYTF; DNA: TGTGCCAGCAGTCCCGGTGCCAGCAGAAATTTTAACTATGGCTACACCTTC
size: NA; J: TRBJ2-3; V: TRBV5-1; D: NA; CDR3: CATQVLGGSTDTQYF; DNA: TGCGCCACCCAGGTACTAGGGGGAAGCACAGATACGCAGTATTTT
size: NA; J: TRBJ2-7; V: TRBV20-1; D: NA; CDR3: CSARDQGGLGGREQYF; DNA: TGCAGTGCTAGAGATCAGGGGGGACTAGGTGGTCGTGAGCAGTACTTC
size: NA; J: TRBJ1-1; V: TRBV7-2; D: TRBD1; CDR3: CASSLAQGGPTEAFF; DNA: TGTGCCAGCAGCTTAGCGCAGGGGGGGCCCACTGAAGCTTTCTTT
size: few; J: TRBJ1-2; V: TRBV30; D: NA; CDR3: CAWSSPRHYGYTF; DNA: TGTGCCTGGAGTTCGCCACGACACTATGGCTACACCTTC
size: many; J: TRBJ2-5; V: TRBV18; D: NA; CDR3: CASSPGGSQETQYF; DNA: TGTGCCAGCAGCCCGGGGGGCAGCCAAGAGACCCAGTACTTC
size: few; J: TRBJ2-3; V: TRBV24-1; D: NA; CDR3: CATSDPARSPDTQYF; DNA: TGTGCCACCAGTGATCCTGCGAGGTCCCCAGATACGCAGTATTTT
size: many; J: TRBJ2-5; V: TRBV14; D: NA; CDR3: CASSQTATQYF; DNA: TGTGCCAGCAGCCAGACGGCGACCCAGTACTTC
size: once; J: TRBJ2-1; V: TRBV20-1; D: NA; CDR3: CSAQTGLSYNEQFF; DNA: TGCAGTGCCCAAACGGGGCTCTCCTACAATGAGCAGTTCTTC
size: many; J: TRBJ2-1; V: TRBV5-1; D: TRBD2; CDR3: CASSLAGGLAGNNEQFF; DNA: TGCGCCAGCAGCTTGGCCGGGGGACTAGCGGGGAACAATGAGCAGTTCTTC
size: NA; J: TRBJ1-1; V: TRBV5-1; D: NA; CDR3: CASSLIEGGEAFF; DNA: TGCGCCAGCAGCTTGATTGAGGGGGGTGAAGCTTTCTTT